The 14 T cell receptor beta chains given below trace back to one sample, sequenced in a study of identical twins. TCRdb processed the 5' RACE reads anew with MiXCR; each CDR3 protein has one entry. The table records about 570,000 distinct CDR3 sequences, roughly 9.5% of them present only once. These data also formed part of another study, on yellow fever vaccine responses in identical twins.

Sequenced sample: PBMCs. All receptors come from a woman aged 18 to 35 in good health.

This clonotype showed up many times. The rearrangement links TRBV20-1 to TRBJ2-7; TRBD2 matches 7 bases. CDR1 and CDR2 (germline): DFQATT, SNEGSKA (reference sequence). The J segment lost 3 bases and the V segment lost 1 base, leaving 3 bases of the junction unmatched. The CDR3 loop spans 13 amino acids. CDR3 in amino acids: CSARAASGYEQYF. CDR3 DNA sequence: TGCAGTGCTAGAGCGGCTAGCGGCTACGAGCAGTACTTC.

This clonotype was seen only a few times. The CDR3 nucleotides read TGTGCCAGCAGCCATGAGGGAAATTCACCCCTCCACTTT. Translated, it gives CASSHEGNSPLHF. This sequence joins TRBV3-1 and TRBJ1-6; D is unresolved. The germline V and J ends were trimmed by 3 bases and 7 bases, with 7 bases remaining between them. Germline CDR1 and CDR2: LGHDT and YNNKEL (reference sequence). CDR3 length: 13 amino acids.

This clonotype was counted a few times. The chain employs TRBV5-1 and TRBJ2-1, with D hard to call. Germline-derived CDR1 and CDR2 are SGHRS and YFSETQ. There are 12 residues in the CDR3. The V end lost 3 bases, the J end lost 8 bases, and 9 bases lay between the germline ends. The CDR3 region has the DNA TGCGCCAGCAGCTCCCCGGCCGATGAGCAGTTCTTC. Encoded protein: CASSSPADEQFF.

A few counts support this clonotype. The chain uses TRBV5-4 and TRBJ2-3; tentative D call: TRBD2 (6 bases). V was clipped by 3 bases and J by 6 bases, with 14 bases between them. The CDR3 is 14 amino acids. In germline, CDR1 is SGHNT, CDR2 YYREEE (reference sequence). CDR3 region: CASSSGTFPDTQYF. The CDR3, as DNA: TGTGCCAGCAGCTCCGGGACTTTTCCGGATACGCAGTATTTT.

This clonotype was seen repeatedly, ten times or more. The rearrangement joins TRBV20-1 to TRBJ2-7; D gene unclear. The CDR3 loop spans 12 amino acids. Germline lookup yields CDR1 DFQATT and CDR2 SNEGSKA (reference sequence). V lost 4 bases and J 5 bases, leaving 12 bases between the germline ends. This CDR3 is CSAILAANEQYF. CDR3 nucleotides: TGCAGTGCTATTCTTGCTGCCAACGAGCAGTACTTC.

CDR3 protein: CASSQQRRAGYEQYF. In DNA form, the CDR3 reads TGCGCCAGCAGCCAACAACGGAGGGCCGGCTACGAGCAGTACTTC. This sequence joins TRBV4-3 and TRBJ2-7; tentative D call: TRBD2 (6 bases). Germline V gene lookup returns CDR1 LGHNA and CDR2 YSLEER. The V end lost 2 bases, the J end lost 3 bases, and 14 bases lay between the germline ends. This CDR3 region has 15 residues.

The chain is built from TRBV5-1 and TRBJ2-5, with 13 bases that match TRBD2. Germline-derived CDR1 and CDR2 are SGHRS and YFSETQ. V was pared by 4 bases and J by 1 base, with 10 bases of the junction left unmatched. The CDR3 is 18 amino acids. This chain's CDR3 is CASSRFAGTSGVQETQYF. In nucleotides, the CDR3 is TGCGCCAGCAGCCGATTCGCCGGGACTAGCGGGGTCCAAGAGACCCAGTACTTC.

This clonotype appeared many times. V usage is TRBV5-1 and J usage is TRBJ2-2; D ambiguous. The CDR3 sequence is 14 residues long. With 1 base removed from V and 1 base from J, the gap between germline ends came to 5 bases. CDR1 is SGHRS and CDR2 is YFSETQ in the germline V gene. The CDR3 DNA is TGCGCCAGCAGCTTGAAGGAGAACACCGGGGAGCTGTTTTTT. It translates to CASSLKENTGELFF. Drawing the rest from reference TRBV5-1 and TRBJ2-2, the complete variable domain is KAGVTQTPRYLIKTRGQQVTLSCSPISGHRSVSWYQQTPGQGLQFLFEYFSETQRNKGNFPGRFSGRQFSNSRSEMNVSTLELGDSALYLCASSLKENTGELFFGEGSRLTVL.

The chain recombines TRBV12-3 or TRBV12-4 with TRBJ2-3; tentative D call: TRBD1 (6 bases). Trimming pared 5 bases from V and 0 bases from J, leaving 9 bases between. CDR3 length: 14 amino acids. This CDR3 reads CASSEQGSTDTQYF. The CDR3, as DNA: TGTGCCAGCAGTGAACAGGGCAGCACAGATACGCAGTATTTT.

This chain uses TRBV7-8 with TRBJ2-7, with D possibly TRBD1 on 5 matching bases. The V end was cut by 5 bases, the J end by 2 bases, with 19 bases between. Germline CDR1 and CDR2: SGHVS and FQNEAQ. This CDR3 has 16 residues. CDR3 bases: TGTGCCAGCAGCCTCAATCCTCGACAGCAGACCTACGAGCAGTACTTC. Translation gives CASSLNPRQQTYEQYF. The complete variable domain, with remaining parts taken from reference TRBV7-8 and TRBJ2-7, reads GAGVSQSPRYKVAKRGQDVALRCDPISGHVSLFWYQQALGQGPEFLTYFQNEAQLDKSGLPSDRFFAERPEGSVSTLKIQRTQQEDSAVYLCASSLNPRQQTYEQYFGPGTRLTVT.

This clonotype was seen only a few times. CDR3 region: CAIGAGGYTEAFF. As DNA, the CDR3 is TGTGCCATCGGGGCGGGTGGGTACACTGAAGCTTTCTTT. The V and J genes are TRBV6-1 and TRBJ1-1; a possible D gene is TRBD1 (5 bases). Germline assignment: CDR1 MNHNS and CDR2 SASEGT. Trimming shortened V by 10 bases and J by 3 bases, and 15 bases separated the two germline ends. The CDR3 spans 13 residues.

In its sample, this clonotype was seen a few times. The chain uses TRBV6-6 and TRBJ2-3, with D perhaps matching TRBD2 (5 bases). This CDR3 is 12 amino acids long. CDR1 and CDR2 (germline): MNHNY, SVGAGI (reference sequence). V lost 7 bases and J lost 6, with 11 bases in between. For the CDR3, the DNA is TGTGCCAGCACCCTAGCCGTTGATACGCAGTATTTT. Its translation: CASTLAVDTQYF.

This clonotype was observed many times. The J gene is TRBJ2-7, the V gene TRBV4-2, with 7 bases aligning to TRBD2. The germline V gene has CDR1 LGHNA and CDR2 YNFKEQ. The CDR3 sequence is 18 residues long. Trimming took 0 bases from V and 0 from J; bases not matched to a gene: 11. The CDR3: CASSQDFGGLDPSYEQYF. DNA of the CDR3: TGTGCCAGCAGCCAAGACTTTGGAGGACTAGACCCCTCCTACGAGCAGTACTTC.

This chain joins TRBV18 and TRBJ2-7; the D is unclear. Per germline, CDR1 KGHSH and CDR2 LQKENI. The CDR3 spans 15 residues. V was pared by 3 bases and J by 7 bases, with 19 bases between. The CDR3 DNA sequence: TGTGCCAGCTCACCCCGGTATGGGGATTTCTGGGAGCAGTACTTC. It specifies CASSPRYGDFWEQYF.